The clone carrying this TCR beta chain was seen a few times. Every isolated RNA sample was fully reverse transcribed, so sequencing captured expressed TCRB transcripts. Samples of naive, central memory and regulatory T cells yielded a mean of approximately 3.9 million reads. TCRdb keeps only in-frame clones here, not all; method: immunoSEQ multiplex PCR. Of around 450,000 clones in the sample, 10% to 12% were seen once. This specimen comes from a study of beta chain features in type 1 diabetes. Turning to the study itself: Sorted cell examination encompassed approximately 98,000,000 cells across all samples.

In germline, CDR1 is SNHLY, CDR2 FYNNEI. Between the trimmed V and J ends, which lost 6 bases and 1 base, there was a span of 12 bases. The CDR3 loop spans 14 amino acids. V is TRBV2 and J is TRBJ2-5; TRBD1 or TRBD2 may be the D gene (5 bases each). Sequenced material: naive CD4+ T cells from blood. This clonotype originated in a woman aged 18 to 35 in good health. As DNA, the CDR3 is TGTGCCAGCAGCCCCGGGGACCTCCAAGAGACCCAGTACTTC. As protein: CASSPGDLQETQYF.